This is a list of T cell receptor beta chains from one sample in a study of blood T cell repertoires in COVID-19. Produced via immunoSEQ multiplex PCR; TCRdb's table is partial and in-frame only. The data contain some 360,000 clones, roughly 87% of them singletons. Sequencing used peripheral blood. The source of these receptors is an older woman with COVID-19, enrolled during active disease. Each CDR3 is given with its conserved first and last residue. Each record gives: J gene, clone size, D gene, V gene, CDR3 DNA, CDR3 protein. The D gene is left open where the match is weak. For some rows the clone size is stated as once, few or many, or as a class when expanded; others skip it.

J gene: TRBJ2-3
clone size: NA
D gene: TRBD2
V gene: TRBV11-3
CDR3 DNA: TGTGCCAGCAGCTTTTCTAGCGGGGCTTCAGATACGCAGTATTTT
CDR3 protein: CASSFSSGASDTQYF

J gene: TRBJ1-1
clone size: NA
D gene: NA
V gene: TRBV7-3
CDR3 DNA: TGTGCCAGCAGCGTCCAGGGTCACACTGAAGCTTTCTTT
CDR3 protein: CASSVQGHTEAFF

J gene: TRBJ1-5
clone size: NA
D gene: NA
V gene: TRBV6-5
CDR3 DNA: TGTGCCAGCAGCTCCCTGCGGGATCAGCCCCAGCATTTT
CDR3 protein: CASSSLRDQPQHF

J gene: TRBJ1-1
clone size: NA
D gene: NA
V gene: TRBV3-1/TRBV3-2
CDR3 DNA: TGTGCCAGCAGCCCTCGGGACAAGAGATACACTGAAGCTTTCTTT
CDR3 protein: CASSPRDKRYTEAFF

J gene: TRBJ1-2
clone size: NA
D gene: TRBD1
V gene: TRBV18
CDR3 DNA: TGTGCCAGCTCAAACAAACAGGGGGCAGGAGATGGCTACACCTTC
CDR3 protein: CASSNKQGAGDGYTF

J gene: TRBJ2-5
clone size: NA
D gene: TRBD1
V gene: TRBV6-5
CDR3 DNA: TGTGCCAGCAGCGGACAGGGCAAGGGGGGAGAGACCCAGTACTTC
CDR3 protein: CASSGQGKGGETQYF

J gene: TRBJ1-1
clone size: NA
D gene: NA
V gene: TRBV18
CDR3 DNA: TGTGCCAGCTCACCCCTGATATCGGGAGAAACTGAAGCTTTCTTT
CDR3 protein: CASSPLISGETEAFF

J gene: TRBJ1-2
clone size: once
D gene: TRBD1
V gene: TRBV5-5
CDR3 DNA: TGTGCCAGCAGCCCCACAGGGGCGAATGGCTACACCTTC
CDR3 protein: CASSPTGANGYTF

J gene: TRBJ2-7
clone size: NA
D gene: TRBD2
V gene: TRBV11-2
CDR3 DNA: TGTGCCAGCAGCTCAAGACTAGCGGGGGGGCTATTTTTCCAGGAGCAGTACTTC
CDR3 protein: CASSSRLAGGLFFQEQYF

J gene: TRBJ2-2
clone size: NA
D gene: TRBD2
V gene: TRBV2
CDR3 DNA: TGTGCCAGCAGGACTAGCGGTGGCGGGGAGCTGTTTTTT
CDR3 protein: CASRTSGGGELFF

J gene: TRBJ2-2
clone size: NA
D gene: NA
V gene: TRBV7-2
CDR3 DNA: TGTGCCAGCAGCTTCTACGGGGTATACACCGGGGAGCTGTTTTTT
CDR3 protein: CASSFYGVYTGELFF

J gene: TRBJ2-2
clone size: NA
D gene: TRBD2
V gene: TRBV7-7
CDR3 DNA: TGTGCTAGCAGCTTAGCCTCTAGCGGGGCGAACACCGGGGAGCTGTTTTTT
CDR3 protein: CASSLASSGANTGELFF

J gene: TRBJ1-1
clone size: NA
D gene: NA
V gene: TRBV5-1
CDR3 DNA: TGCGCCAGCAGCCCGGATCGAGGTGGAAAGAACACTGAAGCCTTCTTT
CDR3 protein: CASSPDRGGKNTEAFF

J gene: TRBJ1-6
clone size: NA
D gene: NA
V gene: TRBV19
CDR3 DNA: TGTGCCAGTAGTATAGCCGGGAGCTCCTATAATTCACCCCTCCACTTT
CDR3 protein: CASSIAGSSYNSPLHF

J gene: TRBJ1-2
clone size: NA
D gene: TRBD1
V gene: TRBV28
CDR3 DNA: TGTGCCAGCTTCGAAATCACAGGGGGCGGGAGCTATGGCTACACCTTC
CDR3 protein: CASFEITGGGSYGYTF

J gene: TRBJ1-2
clone size: NA
D gene: TRBD1
V gene: TRBV6-5
CDR3 DNA: TGTGCCAGCAGTTCCGGGACAGCTAACTATGGCTACACCTTC
CDR3 protein: CASSSGTANYGYTF

J gene: TRBJ2-3
clone size: NA
D gene: TRBD2
V gene: TRBV9
CDR3 DNA: TGTGCCAGCAGCGTGACCGGGACTAGCGGTGGCACAGATACGCAGTATTTT
CDR3 protein: CASSVTGTSGGTDTQYF

J gene: TRBJ1-1
clone size: NA
D gene: TRBD1
V gene: TRBV4-1
CDR3 DNA: TGCGCCAGCAGCCAAGAGGGTTCCAGGGGGCGCACTGAAGCTTTCTTT
CDR3 protein: CASSQEGSRGRTEAFF

J gene: TRBJ2-1
clone size: NA
D gene: NA
V gene: TRBV6-1
CDR3 DNA: TGTGCCAGCAGTGCCCGCCAGGGGAGACATGGGGCTGAGCAGTTCTTC
CDR3 protein: CASSARQGRHGAEQFF

J gene: TRBJ2-1
clone size: NA
D gene: NA
V gene: TRBV30
CDR3 DNA: TGTGCCTGCTGGAAGCCGGGGGGCGCCTACAATGAGCAGTTCTTC
CDR3 protein: CACWKPGGAYNEQFF

J gene: TRBJ2-1
clone size: NA
D gene: NA
V gene: TRBV9
CDR3 DNA: TGTGCCAGCAGCGTAGGCTGGTCTAGCCGATCCGGTGAGCAGTTCTTC
CDR3 protein: CASSVGWSSRSGEQFF

J gene: TRBJ2-7
clone size: NA
D gene: TRBD1
V gene: TRBV4-2
CDR3 DNA: TGTGCCAGCAGCCACGGCAGGGGGTCCTACGAGCAGTACTTC
CDR3 protein: CASSHGRGSYEQYF

J gene: TRBJ2-1
clone size: NA
D gene: TRBD1
V gene: TRBV7-3
CDR3 DNA: TGTGCCAGCAGCTTATTAACAGGGGGCCGCAATGAGCAGTTCTTC
CDR3 protein: CASSLLTGGRNEQFF

J gene: TRBJ2-2
clone size: NA
D gene: NA
V gene: TRBV28
CDR3 DNA: TGTGCCAGCAGTCTCCCGTACACCGGGGAGCTGTTTTTT
CDR3 protein: CASSLPYTGELFF

J gene: TRBJ1-3
clone size: once
D gene: TRBD1
V gene: TRBV30
CDR3 DNA: TGTGCCTGGAGTGTAGGGGACAGGGGTGGAAACACCATATATTTT
CDR3 protein: CAWSVGDRGGNTIYF

J gene: TRBJ2-3
clone size: NA
D gene: NA
V gene: TRBV7-3
CDR3 DNA: TGTGCCAGCAGCCATTCCAGAATAACAGATACGCAGTATTTT
CDR3 protein: CASSHSRITDTQYF

J gene: TRBJ1-1
clone size: NA
D gene: NA
V gene: TRBV6-5
CDR3 DNA: TGTGCCAGCAGTTACGAGGGCCTGAACACTGAAGCTTTCTTT
CDR3 protein: CASSYEGLNTEAFF

J gene: TRBJ1-2
clone size: NA
D gene: TRBD1
V gene: TRBV6-5
CDR3 DNA: TGTGCCAGCAGTTACACGGGGACAGGTAGTTCACATGGCTACACCTTC
CDR3 protein: CASSYTGTGSSHGYTF

J gene: TRBJ1-4
clone size: NA
D gene: NA
V gene: TRBV18
CDR3 DNA: TGTGCCAGCTCACCATCTTCGGAAAAACTGTTTTTT
CDR3 protein: CASSPSSEKLFF

J gene: TRBJ2-5
clone size: NA
D gene: TRBD2
V gene: TRBV19
CDR3 DNA: TGTGCCAGTACCGAGGGGCGGGGGACAGAGACCCAGTACTTC
CDR3 protein: CASTEGRGTETQYF

J gene: TRBJ2-5
clone size: NA
D gene: NA
V gene: TRBV28
CDR3 DNA: TGTGCCAGCAGCCCAATCGGTGGGCAGGGAGAGACCCAGTACTTC
CDR3 protein: CASSPIGGQGETQYF

J gene: TRBJ1-2
clone size: NA
D gene: TRBD1
V gene: TRBV19
CDR3 DNA: TGTGCCAGTAGTCCGGGGAACAGGGGATCAGCGTCACTTTTC
CDR3 protein: CASSPGNRGSASLF

J gene: TRBJ1-5
clone size: NA
D gene: NA
V gene: TRBV24-1
CDR3 DNA: TGTGCCACCAGTGAACAGGGAAGCCCTAAAAATGGACCCAATCAGCCCCAGCATTTT
CDR3 protein: CATSEQGSPKNGPNQPQHF

J gene: TRBJ2-2
clone size: once
D gene: TRBD2
V gene: TRBV11-2
CDR3 DNA: TGTGCCGCGCGCGTCCGGGGGGGCGGTACCGGGGAGCTGTTTTTT
CDR3 protein: CAARVRGGGTGELFF

J gene: TRBJ1-3
clone size: NA
D gene: TRBD1
V gene: TRBV29-1
CDR3 DNA: TGCAGCGCCGGGACAGGTGCCCTGGGGGCCATATATTTT
CDR3 protein: CSAGTGALGAIYF

J gene: TRBJ2-3
clone size: NA
D gene: NA
V gene: TRBV28
CDR3 DNA: TGTGCCAGCAGTTCCAGCGCGGAATCGAGCACAGATACGCAGTATTTT
CDR3 protein: CASSSSAESSTDTQYF

J gene: TRBJ2-7
clone size: NA
D gene: TRBD2
V gene: TRBV4-1
CDR3 DNA: TGCGCCAGCAGCCCGCAGCGGGGATTCTACGAGCAGTACTTC
CDR3 protein: CASSPQRGFYEQYF

J gene: TRBJ2-7
clone size: NA
D gene: NA
V gene: TRBV27
CDR3 DNA: TGTGCCAGCAGTCCCGCCAGGGGCTACGAGCAGTACTTC
CDR3 protein: CASSPARGYEQYF

J gene: TRBJ2-3
clone size: few
D gene: TRBD2
V gene: TRBV7-2
CDR3 DNA: TGTGCCAGCAGCCCCCTAACGGGGGGGGACACAGATACGCAGTATTTT
CDR3 protein: CASSPLTGGDTDTQYF

J gene: TRBJ1-2
clone size: NA
D gene: TRBD1
V gene: TRBV18
CDR3 DNA: TGTGCCAGCTCGCCAACAGCAGGGGGCGCGCGCTATGGCTACACCTTC
CDR3 protein: CASSPTAGGARYGYTF

J gene: TRBJ1-5
clone size: NA
D gene: NA
V gene: TRBV21-1
CDR3 DNA: TGTGCCAGCAGCTCCACCCATGAGGTCCTTGATCAGCCCCAGCATTTT
CDR3 protein: CASSSTHEVLDQPQHF

J gene: TRBJ1-2
clone size: NA
D gene: NA
V gene: TRBV2
CDR3 DNA: TGTGCCAGCAGCGAGGACAGCCTAGCTAACTATGGCTACACCTTC
CDR3 protein: CASSEDSLANYGYTF

J gene: TRBJ2-3
clone size: NA
D gene: NA
V gene: TRBV7-2
CDR3 DNA: TGTGCCAGCAGCCTGGGACTTTCGGATACGCAGTATTTT
CDR3 protein: CASSLGLSDTQYF

J gene: TRBJ2-2
clone size: NA
D gene: NA
V gene: TRBV7-3
CDR3 DNA: TGTGCCAGCAGCTTAACGGGGGCAGGTTCGAACACCGGGGAGCTGTTTTTT
CDR3 protein: CASSLTGAGSNTGELFF

J gene: TRBJ1-1
clone size: NA
D gene: TRBD1
V gene: TRBV12-3/TRBV12-4
CDR3 DNA: TGTGCCAGCAGCAAGGACAGGGCTGAAGCTTTCTTT
CDR3 protein: CASSKDRAEAFF